These 10 T cell receptor beta chains were sequenced from one sample in a study of T cells in Graves' hyperthyroidism and ophthalmopathy. Researchers amplified the TCR beta CDR3 regions from RNA transcripts. The HTBI primer set served for first-round RT-PCR of the TCR CDR3. MiXCR, run by TCRdb on the multiplex PCR reads, gives a single entry per CDR3 protein. The table shows some 650,000 distinct CDR3 sequences, with approximately 15% occurring only once. Material: blood. The receptors shown here come from a woman in her thirties or forties with Graves' ophthalmopathy.

This clonotype was detected ten times or more. The chain uses TRBV2 and TRBJ1-2; D gene uncertain. Germline CDR1 SNHLY, CDR2 FYNNEI. V was cut by 4 bases and J by 3 bases, with 6 bases left in between. The CDR3 runs 12 residues. CDR3 region: CASSGRYYGYTF. DNA of the CDR3: TGTGCCAGCAGTGGCAGGTACTATGGCTACACCTTC.

The sample holds many counts of this clonotype. The rearrangement joins TRBV18 to TRBJ1-5; maybe TRBD1 (5 bases). V was trimmed by 5 bases and J by 5 bases, leaving 10 bases between them. Germline-derived CDR1 and CDR2 are KGHSH and LQKENI. The length of the CDR3 is 13 residues. The CDR3 DNA follows: TGTGCCAGCTCATTCGACAGAGATCAGCCCCAGCATTTT. Translated: CASSFDRDQPQHF.

This clonotype was seen at least ten times. The V and J genes are TRBV20-1 and TRBJ2-3; TRBD2 matches at 13 bases. Germline V CDR1 and CDR2: DFQATT, SNEGSKA (reference sequence). The V and J ends lost 5 bases and 6 bases, in that order; junction bases with no gene match: 5. The length of the CDR3 is 14 residues. The CDR3 spells CSALRTSGGDTQYF. CDR3 nucleotides: TGCAGTGCTTTACGGACTAGCGGGGGTGATACGCAGTATTTT.

J is TRBJ2-5 and V is TRBV28; D is tentatively TRBD1 or TRBD2 (5 bases each). V was clipped by 5 bases and J by 12 bases, with 22 bases between them. Per the germline V gene, CDR1 is MDHEN and CDR2 is SYDVKM. The CDR3 spans 14 residues. CDR3 coding DNA: TGTGCCAGCAGTGCCCCTCCGGGACCGACTACTGAGTACTTC. Residues: CASSAPPGPTTEYF.

This clonotype was observed a handful of times. The gene calls are TRBV2 and TRBJ2-2, with 8 bases lining up with TRBD1. The CDR3 covers 14 residues. V trimming: 5 bases; J trimming: 7 bases; junction bases outside the gene matches: 6. Germline V lookup: CDR1 SNHLY, CDR2 FYNNEI. This CDR3 is CASSMDRADGELFF. CDR3 in DNA: TGTGCCAGCAGTATGGACAGGGCGGACGGGGAGCTGTTTTTT.

At least ten counts were recorded for this clonotype. The V gene is TRBV12-3 or TRBV12-4, the J gene TRBJ2-5, with D unresolved. The V end lost 1 base, the J end lost 3 bases, and 9 bases lay between the germline ends. This CDR3 has 14 amino acids. CDR3 in amino acids: CASSLGVNEETQYF. The CDR3 DNA reads as TGTGCCAGCAGTTTAGGGGTAAACGAAGAGACCCAGTACTTC.

The chain couples TRBV6-1 to TRBJ2-5; 7 bases are a match to TRBD1. Germline assignment: CDR1 MNHNS and CDR2 SASEGT. The CDR3 is made up of 18 amino acids. The V segment lost 6 bases and the J segment 7 bases; nucleotides outside the gene matches: 23. In DNA form, the CDR3 reads TGTGCCAGCAGCCGCTCACTTTCAGGGACAGCCTCCCCAGGGACCCAGTACTTC. Its protein product is CASSRSLSGTASPGTQYF.

This clonotype was recorded a few times. This chain links TRBV19 with TRBJ2-7; D is possibly TRBD2 (6 bases). With 5 bases removed from V and 2 bases from J, the gap between germline ends came to 16 bases. The CDR3 has 15 residues. CDR1 LNHDA and CDR2 SQIVND come from the germline V gene (reference sequence). The CDR3 sequence: CASSPLGGVAYEQYF. CDR3 nucleotides: TGTGCCAGTAGTCCCCTCGGGGGAGTTGCCTACGAGCAGTACTTC.

The table lists this clonotype with a few counts. The V gene is TRBV14, the J gene TRBJ2-3, with 8 bases aligning to TRBD2. With 2 bases clipped from V and 0 bases from J, the junction kept 4 bases outside the gene matches. Germline-derived CDR1 and CDR2 are SGHDN and FVKESK. The length of the CDR3 is 16 residues. The CDR3 is CASSQLAGLSTDTQYF. In DNA, the CDR3 is TGTGCCAGCAGCCAACTAGCGGGCCTTAGCACAGATACGCAGTATTTT.

This clonotype was detected only a few times. The chain is built from TRBV11-2 and TRBJ1-1, with TRBD1 as a possible D gene (5 bases). Looked up from germline, CDR1 is SGHAT and CDR2 is FQNNGV. The CDR3 totals 17 residues. Trimming cost V 0 bases and J 1 base, with 15 bases left between them. CDR3 DNA: TGTGCCAGCAGCTTAGATGACGGGGGAGGAGGGAACACTGAAGCTTTCTTT. Translated: CASSLDDGGGGNTEAFF.